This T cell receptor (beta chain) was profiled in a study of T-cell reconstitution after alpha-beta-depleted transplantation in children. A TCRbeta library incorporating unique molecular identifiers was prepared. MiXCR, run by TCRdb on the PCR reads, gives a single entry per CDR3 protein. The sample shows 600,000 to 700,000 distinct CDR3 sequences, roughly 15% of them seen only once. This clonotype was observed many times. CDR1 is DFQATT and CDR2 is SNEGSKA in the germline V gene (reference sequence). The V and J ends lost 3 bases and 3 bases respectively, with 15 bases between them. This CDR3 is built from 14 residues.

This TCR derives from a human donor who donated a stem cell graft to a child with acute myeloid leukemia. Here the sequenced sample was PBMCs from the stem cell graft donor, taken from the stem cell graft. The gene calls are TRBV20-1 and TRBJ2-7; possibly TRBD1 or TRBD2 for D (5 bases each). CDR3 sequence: CSASAWGYNYEQYF. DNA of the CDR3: TGCAGTGCTAGTGCCTGGGGGTATAACTACGAGCAGTACTTC.